The TCR beta chain under discussion was sequenced for a study of shared clonotypes between healthy human individuals. CDR1 and CDR2 (germline): MNHEY, SVGAGI. This CDR3 spans 15 amino acids. Terminally differentiated effector memory CD45RA+ cells were left out of the naive CD8 fraction, which was CD45RO-negative and positively selected for CCR7. Donors were healthy HIV-negative adults without recently reported acute infections or vaccinations. Libraries were prepared by immunoSEQ multiplex PCR; TCRdb keeps only in-frame clonotypes and omits some of them. The sample carries about 2.1 million clones, 80% to 95% recorded once. A word on this clone: The antigen is undetermined. Mismatch with germline at one junction end may stem from a read error.

Study-wide findings and caveats: Naive subsets generally had larger estimated richness than memory subsets.

The clonotype originates from a man between 18 and 35 years old in good health. Some clones in this sample may be carry-over from other donors' samples. The rearrangement uses TRBV6-5 and TRBJ2-7, with unresolved D. The specimen was naive CD8+ T cells from PBMCs. Here the CDR3 reads CASSYSAGTAYGQYF. In DNA form, the CDR3 reads TGTGCCAGCAGTTACTCCGCAGGAACCGCTTACGGGCAGTACTTC.